This T cell receptor (beta chain) was sequenced in a study of T cell responses to AZD1222 COVID-19 vaccine. Assay: immunoSEQ multiplex PCR; the TCRdb copy retains only in-frame clones and omits some. In the table there are 90,000 to 150,000 clones, 80% to 95% of which are singletons. The CDR3 runs to 13 residues. The germline gives CDR1 SNHLY, CDR2 FYNNEI. Trimming stripped 4 bases from V and 4 bases from J, with 8 bases between. The gene calls are TRBV2 and TRBJ2-1; the D gene is possibly TRBD1 (5 bases). The source of this sequence is an adult who received the AZD1222 COVID-19 vaccine. The sample in question was peripheral blood, obtained 28 days after the second AZD1222 dose. The CDR3 bases are TGTGCCAGCAGTGCCAGGGTGTACAATGAGCAGTTCTTC. It codes for CASSARVYNEQFF.